This entry lists 12 T cell receptor beta chains sequenced from one sample in a study of blood T cell repertoires in COVID-19. Libraries were prepared by immunoSEQ multiplex PCR; TCRdb keeps only in-frame clonotypes and omits some of them. Among about 150,000 clones listed, around 87% were seen once. Material for sequencing was peripheral blood. The receptors originated from a man between 60 and 70 years old with COVID-19, enrolled during active disease.

CDR3 amino acids: CASSRRRDLVNEQFF. CDR3 coding DNA: TGTGCCAGCAGCCGACGACGGGATCTGGTCAATGAGCAGTTCTTC. This chain links TRBV14 with TRBJ2-1; D may be TRBD2 (5 bases). The V gene lost 4 bases and the J gene lost 6 bases, with 16 bases spanning the gap. Germline values: CDR1 SGHDN, CDR2 FVKESK. The CDR3 contains 15 residues.

This chain links TRBV29-1 with TRBJ1-1; D gene unclear. Germline CDR1 and CDR2: SQVTM and ANQGSEA. The ends were cut back, 2 bases at V and 2 bases at J, with 6 bases in the middle. The CDR3 spans 12 residues. The CDR3 spells CSVEHLNTEAFF. CDR3 in DNA: TGCAGCGTTGAACATCTAAACACTGAAGCTTTCTTT.

The chain uses TRBV3-1 (or the pseudogene TRBV3-2) and TRBJ2-7, with 13 bases matching TRBD2. CDR3 length: 15 amino acids. Germline V gene lookup returns CDR1 LGHDT and CDR2 YNNKEL (reference sequence). With V trimmed by 6 bases and J by 2 bases, 4 bases remained unmatched. CDR3 in amino acids: CASRAGLAGTYEQYF. The DNA for the CDR3 is TGTGCCAGCAGGGCGGGACTAGCGGGGACCTACGAGCAGTACTTC.

The table lists this clone with a few counts. The chain carries TRBV5-1 and TRBJ1-6, with TRBD1 matching over 8 bases. V dropped 4 bases and J dropped 10; count of bases not matched to a gene: 7. CDR3 size: 14 residues. CDR1 is SGHRS and CDR2 is YFSETQ in the germline V gene. The CDR3 loop reads CASSLGQGESPLHF. As DNA, the CDR3 is TGCGCCAGCAGCCTCGGACAGGGAGAGTCACCCCTCCACTTT.

This clone occurred once. The chain employs TRBV12-5 and TRBJ1-3, with TRBD1 as a possible D gene (6 bases). CDR3 length: 16 residues. Germline lookup yields CDR1 LGHNT and CDR2 FRNRAP. V was trimmed by 5 bases and J by 0 bases, leaving 14 bases between them. CDR3: CASGGQHPLSGNTIYF. The CDR3 DNA reads as TGTGCTAGTGGTGGACAGCATCCTCTCTCTGGAAACACCATATATTTT.

The gene calls are TRBV28 and TRBJ1-3; maybe TRBD1 (5 bases). The CDR3 sequence is 17 residues long. The germline V gene encodes CDR1 MDHEN and CDR2 SYDVKM. The ends were cut back, 5 bases at V and 0 bases at J, with 17 bases in the middle. CDR3 residues: CASSPRDFLSSGNTIYF. The DNA for the CDR3 is TGTGCCAGCAGTCCTCGGGACTTTCTGAGCTCTGGAAACACCATATATTTT.

The V call is TRBV5-1, the J call TRBJ2-5, with 15 nucleotides matching TRBD2. Losses at the gene ends were 5 bases for V and 4 bases for J; bases not matched to a gene: 6. The CDR3 spans 16 residues. CDR1 and CDR2 from the germline V gene are SGHRS and YFSETQ. CDR3 sequence reads: CASSSGTSGGRETQYF. CDR3 nucleotides: TGCGCCAGCAGTAGTGGGACTAGCGGGGGGAGAGAGACCCAGTACTTC. Together with reference TRBV5-1 and TRBJ2-5, the CDR3 gives the full variable domain: KAGVTQTPRYLIKTRGQQVTLSCSPISGHRSVSWYQQTPGQGLQFLFEYFSETQRNKGNFPGRFSGRQFSNSRSEMNVSTLELGDSALYLCASSSGTSGGRETQYFGPGTRLLVL.

A few counts support this clone. The CDR3: CATQGFATNEKLFF. The CDR3 region has the DNA TGTGCCACTCAGGGATTCGCAACTAATGAAAAACTGTTTTTT. The V gene is TRBV19, the J gene TRBJ1-4; possibly TRBD1 for D (5 bases). The CDR3 extends over 14 amino acids. From germline, CDR1 is LNHDA and CDR2 SQIVND (reference sequence). V lost 10 bases to trimming and J lost 0 bases, with 12 bases between them.

This chain connects TRBV12-3 or TRBV12-4 to TRBJ2-1; D unresolved. Between the trimmed V and J ends, which lost 2 bases and 10 bases, there was a span of 9 bases. The CDR3 spans 12 residues. The CDR3: CASSLRRPEQFF. The CDR3 bases are TGTGCCAGCAGTTTACGTCGTCCGGAGCAGTTCTTC.

This clone turned up a few times. CDR3 sequence: CASSLGGNPANYGYTF. CDR3 DNA sequence: TGTGCCAGCTCACTCGGGGGGAATCCTGCTAACTATGGCTACACCTTC. V usage is TRBV18 and J usage is TRBJ1-2; perhaps TRBD1 as D (5 bases). Germline V gene lookup returns CDR1 KGHSH and CDR2 LQKENI. V lost 4 bases and J 0 bases, leaving 15 bases between the germline ends. The CDR3 length is 16 residues.

This chain links TRBV6-5 with TRBJ2-3; TRBD2 aligns across 8 bases. The CDR3 loop spans 16 amino acids. From germline, CDR1 is MNHEY and CDR2 SVGAGI. The V segment lost 0 bases and the J segment 1 base; nucleotides outside the gene matches: 3. The CDR3 loop reads CASSYSGSGGTDTQYF. CDR3 DNA: TGTGCCAGCAGTTACTCGGGTAGCGGGGGCACAGATACGCAGTATTTT.

This chain connects TRBV11-2 to TRBJ1-2; D perhaps matches TRBD1 (5 bases). The CDR3 contains 13 residues. The germline CDR1 and CDR2 sequences are SGHAT and FQNNGV. The V end was cut by 5 bases, the J end by 8 bases, with 15 bases between. The CDR3 protein is CASSPGPGLGYTF. The CDR3 DNA reads as TGTGCCAGCAGCCCAGGCCCAGGGCTGGGCTACACCTTC.